This T cell receptor (beta chain) is drawn from a study of metastatic and nonmetastatic thyroid tumors. Using MiXCR, TCRdb reanalyzed the PCR reads. The table shows just under 60,000 clones, with roughly 17% occurring only once. There were no patients who had received any treatment before thyroid surgery. V gave up 6 bases and J gave up 4 bases, with 13 bases separating them. In germline, CDR1 is MNHNS, CDR2 SASEGT. The CDR3 has 13 amino acids. The clonotype originates from a male donor with papillary thyroid cancer or a benign thyroid nodule (not recorded which). Some clones in this sample may be carry-over from other donors' samples. The J gene is TRBJ2-7, the V gene TRBV6-1; no clear D gene. The sequencing input was blood. The CDR3 DNA follows: TGTGCCAGCAGAATAACTGGTACTTACGAGCAGTACTTC. Its translation: CASRITGTYEQYF.